The clone carrying this T cell receptor (beta chain) came up a few times. Its antigen is not known. The sample belongs to a study of T-cell memory formation after mild COVID-19. The V gene's germline CDR1 is LGHNA and CDR2 YSLEER. This CDR3 spans 13 amino acids. Trimming pared 1 base from V and 3 bases from J, leaving 7 bases between. Findings of the study overall: The SARS-CoV-2 specificity of second-wave clones reaching peak at day 37 remained unverified. Among CD4+ contracting clones, most were CM and EM, and CD8+ ones EMRA. A balance of CD4 and CD8 characterized clones contracting day 15 to 85, whereas later expanders leaned CD4+.

From the 5' RACE reads, TCRdb called clonotypes with MiXCR, one entry per CDR3 protein. The sample holds over 400,000 distinct CDR3 sequences, less than 25% seen once. Sequenced: PBMCs or a T cell subset sorted from them (not recorded which). The clonotype originates from an adult woman who had mild COVID-19 (a few samples of this study predate the infection). Cell type and time point are not known. The rearrangement joins TRBV4-3 to TRBJ2-7; D not resolved. CDR3 bases: TGCGCCAGCAGCCAAGCCGAGAGCTACGAGCAGTACTTC. Its protein is CASSQAESYEQYF.